Shown below are 10 T cell receptor beta chains from a single sample sequenced in a study of monozygotic twins with inflammatory bowel disease. From its re-call of the 5' RACE reads, TCRdb lists each CDR3 protein once, without DNA. The sample has 300,000 to 350,000 distinct CDR3 sequences; the top ten hold around 2%. Sequenced sample: blood. All receptors come from a human donor with ulcerative colitis or Crohn's disease, or a healthy co-twin of an affected twin (not recorded which).

The CDR3 is CSISEQLRDNEQFF. This chain connects TRBV10-3 to TRBJ2-1; the TCRdb call, TRBD2, lacks DNA for checking. The germline V gene has CDR1 ENHRY and CDR2 SYGVKD. CDR3 length: 14 amino acids.

The V and J genes are TRBV5-1 and TRBJ2-5. The V gene's germline CDR1 is SGHRS and CDR2 YFSETQ. CDR3 size: 13 residues. CDR3 amino acids: CASTGELRKTQYF.

The V and J genes are TRBV10-3 and TRBJ2-1; TCRdb's D call of TRBD1 is untestable without DNA. CDR1 and CDR2 from the germline V gene are ENHRY and SYGVKD. There are 11 residues in the CDR3. The chain's CDR3 is CATSGGPEQFF.

V gene TRBV5-1 combines with J gene TRBJ2-3; TCRdb picks TRBD2, but there is no DNA to check that call. The germline CDR1 and CDR2 sequences are SGHRS and YFSETQ. The CDR3 runs to 16 residues. The CDR3 reads CASSPGLAGDTDTQYF.

V usage is TRBV9 and J usage is TRBJ2-1; as DNA is missing, the TRBD2 call by TCRdb cannot be tested. CDR3 size: 13 residues. CDR1 SGDLS and CDR2 YYNGEE come from the germline V gene. CDR3 in amino acids: CASSSSGTSPKFF.

V gene TRBV5-1 combines with J gene TRBJ2-7; checking the TCRdb D call of TRBD1 is not possible without DNA. The CDR3 sequence is 13 residues long. CDR1 and CDR2 from the germline V gene are SGHRS and YFSETQ. This CDR3 reads CASSLDRAYEQYF. Together with reference TRBV5-1 and TRBJ2-7, the CDR3 gives the full variable domain: KAGVTQTPRYLIKTRGQQVTLSCSPISGHRSVSWYQQTPGQGLQFLFEYFSETQRNKGNFPGRFSGRQFSNSRSEMNVSTLELGDSALYLCASSLDRAYEQYFGPGTRLTVT.

J is TRBJ2-3 and V is TRBV5-1; TCRdb indicates TRBD1, and absent DNA this call remains unverified. Germline V gene lookup returns CDR1 SGHRS and CDR2 YFSETQ. The CDR3 totals 15 residues. The CDR3 spells CASSPGTHYTDTQYF.

The V call is TRBV7-9, the J call TRBJ2-3. This CDR3 comprises 13 residues. CDR1 SEHNR and CDR2 FQNEAQ come from the germline V gene (reference sequence). The CDR3 sequence is CASSLANTDTQYF.

This chain connects TRBV7-9 to TRBJ1-3; TCRdb reports TRBD1, a call that lacks DNA to check it against. CDR1 and CDR2 from the germline V gene are SEHNR and FQNEAQ (reference sequence). CDR3 size: 14 residues. CDR3 amino acids: CASSFRDTQNTIYF.

The CDR3 loop reads CASSLVSNTDTQYF. The chain couples TRBV11-2 to TRBJ2-3. Germline V lookup: CDR1 SGHAT, CDR2 FQNNGV. CDR3 length: 14 amino acids. The full variable domain, completed using reference TRBV11-2 and TRBJ2-3, is EAGVAQSPRYKIIEKRQSVAFWCNPISGHATLYWYQQILGQGPKLLIQFQNNGVVDDSQLPKDRFSAERLKGVDSTLKIQPAKLEDSAVYLCASSLVSNTDTQYFGPGTRLTVL.